The entry below gives a single TCR beta chain sequence along with its context. Its target antigen remains unknown. No much larger clonotype is one base removed from it; base qualities were not supplied. The entry originates in a study of blood T cell repertoires in COVID-19 (dated by TCRdb to 2019 to 2021). In terms of the full investigation: Samples covering the acute and convalescent phases of COVID-19 were provided by collaborators in the United States, Italy and Spain. Samples were obtained from the ongoing ImmuneRACE study (first 160 participants) and from about 1,300 subjects provided by 6 global collaborators. The repertoires were released in a freely available public database intended as a resource for research on the immune response to SARS-CoV-2. Sample metadata almost always included a de-identified subject ID, COVID-19 status, age in years and sex. Deeply sampled blood TCRbeta repertoires from subjects exposed to, actively infected with, or recovered from COVID-19 were included in the dataset. The material from the prospective study consisted of cDNA or gDNA derived from T cells, B-cell-depleted T cells, or PBMCs. Where available, HLA class I and class II types were taken from metadata supplied by the sample provider and were not determined by assay-based typing. Beyond this particular receptor, the publication reports: The quantity of clinical and demographic metadata differed by source and by participant and was supplied without curation.

The immunoSEQ Assay, a bias-controlled multiplex PCR, was used to amplify TCRbeta CDR3 regions from genomic DNA. In the original analysis: Nucleated cell counts per sample were estimated from amplification of reference gene primers within the assay. To quantify the absolute abundance of each unique TCRbeta CDR3 rearrangement, sequence reads were collapsed and filtered. For each sample, productive Simpson clonality was calculated as the square root of Simpson's diversity index over productive rearrangements. This is the immuneACCESS table as TCRdb keeps it, with only in-frame sequences that have V and J called. A part of the clones is gone; compared with another copy, unresolved V genes explain less than half, and the rest is unexplained. The V and J calls and the clone size are those of that table, but D and trimming were determined from the DNA. The sample includes 270,000 or so clones, with 84% observed a single time. The ten largest clones capture around 7.8% of the sample.

The collaborating institutions used their own protocols to collect whole blood in K2EDTA tubes. For TCRbeta analysis, collaborators shipped samples as frozen whole blood, isolated PBMCs, or DNA extracted from either of those sample types. The cysteine opens and the phenylalanine closes a CDR3 of 13 amino acids. Only CDR3 DNA is held: 39 bases, read in frame from base 1. CDR1 MRHNA and CDR2 SNTAGT are derived from the germline V gene. V loses 9 bases of germline sequence and J loses 4 bases, and the interval between the two ends is 16 bases. This chain is built from TRBV6-4 and TRBJ2-7, with the D gene not confidently named. This clonotype was sampled from a human donor in a cohort sampled during active COVID-19. Source material: peripheral blood. The CDR3 region reads CARTRFERYEQYF. The DNA reads as follows: TGTGCCAGGACGAGGTTTGAAAGATACGAGCAGTACTTC.